Listed below are T cell receptor beta chains from one sample, sequenced in a study of blood T cells in healthy people across ages. TCRdb recomputed calls from the 5' RACE reads with MiXCR, one row per CDR3 protein. The table lists 700,000 to 950,000 distinct CDR3 sequences, over 45% of them singletons. The sequenced sample was blood. The origin of the receptors is a man younger than 40 in good health. Both conserved end residues are part of each CDR3. A D gene is named only where the DNA matches it firmly.

J: TRBJ2-5; D: TRBD2; V: TRBV20-1; CDR3: CSARRRAGGVREAQYF
J: -; D: TRBD1; V: TRBV14; CDR3: CASSQFGQGETQYF
J: TRBJ2-3; D: TRBD2; V: TRBV4-2; CDR3: CASSHPAREDPTQYF
J: TRBJ2-5; D: -; V: TRBV20-1; CDR3: CSASFRGRPEYPYF
J: TRBJ2-1; D: TRBD1; V: TRBV7-2; CDR3: CASSLQGANNEQFF
J: TRBJ2-1; D: TRBD2; V: TRBV7-9; CDR3: CASSELAGGPGNEQFF
J: TRBJ1-1; D: TRBD1; V: TRBV3-1; CDR3: CASSQAPGGTEAFF
J: TRBJ1-5; D: -; V: TRBV12-3/TRBV12-4; CDR3: CASSTGPYQPQHF
J: TRBJ2-3; D: -; V: TRBV20-1; CDR3: CSASLASGWGDTQYF
J: TRBJ2-3; D: -; V: TRBV7-9; CDR3: CASSFAMGAGSTDTQYF
J: TRBJ2-5; D: TRBD2; V: TRBV4-3; CDR3: CASSQDLMAGGRGETQYF
J: TRBJ2-1; D: -; V: TRBV7-9; CDR3: CASRDGTLALNEQFF
J: TRBJ2-7; D: TRBD2; V: TRBV15; CDR3: CATSRSGVTQYEQYF
J: TRBJ2-1; D: -; V: TRBV5-4; CDR3: CASSTERPHNEQFF
J: TRBJ1-2; D: TRBD1; V: TRBV12-3/TRBV12-4; CDR3: CASSQQDRGSGYTF
J: TRBJ1-1; D: -; V: TRBV7-9; CDR3: CASSLGTDRTEAFF
J: -; D: TRBD2; V: TRBV10-3; CDR3: CAIEDTSGSYEQYF
J: TRBJ2-3; D: -; V: TRBV20-1; CDR3: CSARAALSTDTQYF
J: TRBJ1-2; D: -; V: TRBV6-5; CDR3: CASSYLGDGYTF
J: TRBJ2-7; D: TRBD1; V: TRBV4-3; CDR3: CASSRGDRGSNEQYF
J: TRBJ1-2; D: -; V: TRBV10-3; CDR3: CAISQDSDYGYTF
J: TRBJ2-7; D: TRBD2; V: TRBV4-2; CDR3: CASSQEGTSNEQYF
J: TRBJ2-1; D: -; V: TRBV20-1; CDR3: CSGGNGKNYNEQFF
J: TRBJ2-3; D: -; V: TRBV3-1; CDR3: CASSRAQGKDTQYF
J: TRBJ2-7; D: TRBD2; V: TRBV20-1; CDR3: CSARPGTSGLYEQYF
J: TRBJ2-3; D: -; V: TRBV18; CDR3: CASSAVDADTQYF
J: TRBJ2-7; D: -; V: TRBV13; CDR3: CASSLSLEQYF
J: TRBJ2-7; D: TRBD2; V: TRBV5-6; CDR3: CASSLNRRAGGLYEQYF
J: TRBJ2-1; D: -; V: TRBV12-3/TRBV12-4; CDR3: CASKRREATNNEQFF
J: TRBJ1-1; D: -; V: TRBV5-1; CDR3: CASSPLDKNTEAFF
J: TRBJ1-2; D: -; V: TRBV7-2; CDR3: CASSSSGRSGLDGYTF
J: TRBJ2-3; D: -; V: TRBV29-1; CDR3: CSVNTRNTQYF
J: TRBJ1-2; D: TRBD1; V: TRBV20-1; CDR3: CSASTGQALRGYTF
J: TRBJ2-1; D: TRBD2; V: TRBV9; CDR3: CASSAGTSLWNEQFF
J: TRBJ2-7; D: -; V: TRBV27; CDR3: CATGGTYEQYF
J: -; D: -; V: TRBV20-1; CDR3: CSARPRPVYEQYF
J: TRBJ2-5; D: -; V: TRBV6-2/TRBV6-3; CDR3: CASRTGMLYETQYF